The 32 T cell receptor beta chains reported below all come from one sample, sequenced in a study of identical twins. TCRdb reprocessed the 5' RACE reads via MiXCR and lists one record per CDR3 protein. The sample consists of some 200,000 distinct CDR3 sequences, less than 8% of them appearing once. The data were also submitted as part of a second study, on yellow fever vaccine responses in identical twins.

The sample taken for sequencing was memory (CD45RO+) T cells sorted from blood. The receptors shown here come from a woman aged 18-29 years in good health.

This clonotype occurred many times. This rearrangement joins TRBV10-3 to TRBJ2-5; 11 bases fit TRBD2. Germline CDR1 ENHRY, CDR2 SYGVKD. The CDR3 consists of 15 residues. V gave up 6 bases and J gave up 1 base; unmatched junction bases: 4. Here the CDR3 reads CAIRDTSGGQETQYF. Written as DNA, the CDR3 is TGTGCCATCAGGGACACTAGCGGGGGCCAAGAGACCCAGTACTTC.

V gene TRBV11-1 combines with J gene TRBJ2-6, with 11 bases identical to TRBD2. The CDR3 has 20 residues. Trimming cost V 5 bases and J 2 bases; bases outside gene matches: 14. From germline, CDR1 is SGHAT and CDR2 FQDESV (reference sequence). CDR3 sequence (DNA): TGTGCCAGCAGCCCAAGGTGGGCTAGCGGGGGGTATACTGGGGCCAACGTCCTGACTTTC. Residues: CASSPRWASGGYTGANVLTF.

The chain joins TRBV5-5 to TRBJ2-3; TRBD2 aligns across 7 bases. The J segment lost 1 base and the V segment lost 4 bases, leaving 9 bases of the junction unmatched. The CDR3 runs to 16 residues. Germline V lookup: CDR1 SGHKS, CDR2 YYEKEE (reference sequence). The CDR3: CASSPGAGLGTDTQYF. The CDR3 DNA reads as TGTGCCAGCAGCCCGGGAGCGGGACTTGGCACAGATACGCAGTATTTT.

This clonotype was counted many times. V is TRBV21-1 and J is TRBJ2-3; the table's D call TRBD2 went unverified against the DNA. TRBV21-1 is assigned pseudogene status. The CDR3 loop spans 22 amino acids. The DNA of the CDR3 is TGTGCCAGCAGCAATCTCCCCTTGACATGGGGGACTAGTTTATTCGGCACAGATACGCAGTATTTT. It yields the protein CASSNLPLTWGTSLFGTDTQYF.

The sample holds many counts of this clonotype. The CDR3, as DNA: TGTGCCAGCAGCCCTACTAGCGGGGGGCGTTACAATGAGCAGTTCTTC. Translating gives CASSPTSGGRYNEQFF. J is TRBJ2-1 and V is TRBV11-2; 12 nucleotides match TRBD2. The germline V gene has CDR1 SGHAT and CDR2 FQNNGV. This CDR3 contains 16 residues. The J segment lost 4 bases and the V segment lost 5 bases, leaving 6 bases of the junction unmatched.

This clonotype was counted many times. The chain links TRBV4-2 to TRBJ2-2, with a possible D match to TRBD1 (5 bases). Trimming left V 3 bases short and J 4 bases short, with 21 bases between. The CDR3 is made up of 18 amino acids. Germline V gene data show CDR1 as LGHNA and CDR2 as YNFKEQ. For the CDR3, the DNA is TGTGCCAGCAGCCACGCTGCTAAGACAGAGGAAATCACCGGGGAGCTGTTTTTT. Encoded protein: CASSHAAKTEEITGELFF.

This chain connects TRBV18 to TRBJ2-1; 8 bases map to TRBD2. Germline trimming cut 3 bases from V and 7 bases from J; bases unmatched to any gene: 8. This CDR3 has 15 residues. CDR1 and CDR2 from the germline V gene are KGHSH and LQKENI. CDR3 nucleotides: TGTGCCAGCTCACCCATTAGCGGGATAGGGAATGAGCAGTTCTTC. Its protein product is CASSPISGIGNEQFF.

This clonotype showed up just a few times. In nucleotides, the CDR3 is TGCGCCAGCAGCGCCCGGGGACAGGGGATAAATCAGCCCCAGCATTTT. Protein sequence: CASSARGQGINQPQHF. The chain recombines TRBV10-2 with TRBJ1-5, with TRBD1 identical over 10 bases. The CDR3 length is 16 residues. CDR1 is WSHSY and CDR2 is SAAADI in the germline V gene. V gave up 6 bases and J gave up 4 bases; unmatched junction bases: 9.

The sample holds many counts of this clonotype. The rearrangement links TRBV5-5 to TRBJ2-1; a weak D match, TRBD1 (6 bases). Trimming shortened V by 4 bases and J by 5 bases, and 16 bases separated the two germline ends. The germline gives CDR1 SGHKS, CDR2 YYEKEE (reference sequence). This CDR3 region has 15 residues. The CDR3 loop reads CASSLTGWGNNEQFF. In DNA form, the CDR3 reads TGTGCCAGCAGCCTGACAGGATGGGGAAACAATGAGCAGTTCTTC. Full variable domain (missing parts from reference TRBV5-5 and TRBJ2-1): DAGVTQSPTHLIKTRGQQVTLRCSPISGHKSVSWYQQVLGQGPQFIFQYYEKEERGRGNFPDRFSARQFPNYSSELNVNALLLGDSALYLCASSLTGWGNNEQFFGPGTRLTVL.

This clonotype was seen at least ten times. V usage is TRBV29-1 and J usage is TRBJ2-5; D may be TRBD2 (6 bases). CDR3 size: 15 residues. Trimming shortened V by 1 base and J by 0 bases, and 12 bases separated the two germline ends. The V gene's germline CDR1 is SQVTM and CDR2 ANQGSEA. CDR3 in amino acids: CSVEGGPSDQETQYF. Here the CDR3 DNA reads TGCAGCGTTGAAGGTGGGCCTAGCGACCAAGAGACCCAGTACTTC.

The chain is built from TRBV3-1 and TRBJ2-5; tentatively, D is TRBD1 (5 bases). CDR3 length equals 14 residues. The germline V gene has CDR1 LGHDT and CDR2 YNNKEL (reference sequence). V shed 6 bases and J shed 7 bases, with 18 bases lying between them. The DNA of the CDR3 is TGTGCCAGCAGACAGGTGGGTGGCGTACGGACCCAGTACTTC. This encodes CASRQVGGVRTQYF.

There are many counts of this clonotype. The chain uses TRBV28 and TRBJ2-7; possibly TRBD2 for D (6 bases). V was shortened by 2 bases and J by 3 bases, with 8 bases between the two germline ends. Germline CDR1 MDHEN, CDR2 SYDVKM. This CDR3 spans 13 amino acids. The CDR3 nucleotides read TGTGCCAGCAGTTTACCAGCGGGCTACGAGCAGTACTTC. Amino acids: CASSLPAGYEQYF.

This clonotype was counted ten times or more. This chain links TRBV28 with TRBJ2-3; a weak D match, TRBD2 (5 bases). Trimming stripped 6 bases from V and 2 bases from J, with 15 bases between. This CDR3 comprises 15 residues. Germline V gene sequence: CDR1 MDHEN, CDR2 SYDVKM. The CDR3 DNA sequence: TGTGCCAGCAGCTCAATGACTAAACTCACAGATACGCAGTATTTT. It is translated as CASSSMTKLTDTQYF.

In this sample, this clonotype turned up once. The chain couples TRBV5-6 to TRBJ2-2, with a weak D call TRBD1 (6 bases). CDR3 length equals 17 residues. Germline V gene lookup returns CDR1 SGHDT and CDR2 YYEEEE. Trimming shortened V by 5 bases and J by 0 bases, and 17 bases separated the two germline ends. The CDR3 loop is CASRLHFRTANTGELFF. DNA for the CDR3: TGTGCCAGCAGGTTGCACTTCCGGACAGCGAACACCGGGGAGCTGTTTTTT.

Ten or more counts support this clonotype. The chain carries TRBV7-2 and TRBJ1-5; D gene uncertain. Germline-derived CDR1 and CDR2 are SGHTA and FQGNSA. CDR3 length: 13 amino acids. V gave up 5 bases and J gave up 3 bases, with 8 bases separating them. For the CDR3, the DNA is TGTGCCAGCAGCCTTAGGATCAATCAGCCCCAGCATTTT. The encoded protein is CASSLRINQPQHF.

This clonotype was detected a few times. The chain couples TRBV6-5 to TRBJ2-3; 10 bases line up with TRBD2. The V and J ends lost 4 bases and 6 bases, in that order; junction bases with no gene match: 10. This CDR3 has 16 amino acids. CDR1 and CDR2 (germline): MNHEY, SVGAGI. CDR3: CASSWNSGAGGDTQYF. The CDR3 DNA is TGTGCCAGCAGTTGGAATAGCGGAGCGGGGGGGGATACGCAGTATTTT.

A few counts support this clonotype. V gene TRBV12-3 or TRBV12-4 combines with J gene TRBJ2-1; 12 bases match TRBD2. The CDR3 covers 15 residues. The J segment lost 8 bases and the V segment lost 4 bases, leaving 6 bases of the junction unmatched. The CDR3 region has the DNA TGTGCCAGCAGTTGGGCTAGCGGGAGGGCCGATGAGCAGTTCTTC. It codes for CASSWASGRADEQFF.

This clonotype was picked up many times. V and J are TRBV7-8 and TRBJ1-3, with a weak D call TRBD1 (5 bases). V was shortened by 6 bases and J by 0 bases, with 12 bases between the two germline ends. The CDR3 runs 15 residues. Looked up from germline, CDR1 is SGHVS and CDR2 is FQNEAQ. CDR3 region: CASREGLYSGNTIYF. In DNA form, the CDR3 reads TGTGCCAGCAGAGAGGGACTGTACTCTGGAAACACCATATATTTT. Complete variable domain (other parts from reference TRBV7-8 and TRBJ1-3): GAGVSQSPRYKVAKRGQDVALRCDPISGHVSLFWYQQALGQGPEFLTYFQNEAQLDKSGLPSDRFFAERPEGSVSTLKIQRTQQEDSAVYLCASREGLYSGNTIYFGEGSWLTVV.

Ten or more counts support this clonotype. V is TRBV4-3 and J is TRBJ2-2, with D maybe TRBD2 (6 bases). This CDR3 region has 18 residues. Germline V gene data show CDR1 as LGHNA and CDR2 as YSLEER. Trimming took 6 bases from V and 0 from J, leaving 20 bases between them. The CDR3 sequence is CASSRSHKTSANTGELFF. The CDR3 nucleotides are TGCGCCAGCAGTCGCTCACATAAGACTAGTGCGAACACCGGGGAGCTGTTTTTT.

V and J are TRBV6-1 and TRBJ2-5; perhaps TRBD1 as D (5 bases). Trimming removed 6 bases at V and 5 bases at J, with 22 bases between. Germline V CDR1 and CDR2: MNHNS, SASEGT. This CDR3 has 16 residues. The CDR3 loop is CASSQGRRPSYETQYF. CDR3 sequence (DNA): TGTGCCAGCAGCCAGGGTCGCCGGCCGAGCTACGAGACCCAGTACTTC.

This clonotype was recorded a few times. V usage is TRBV20-1 and J usage is TRBJ2-5, with 12 bases fitting TRBD2. This CDR3 spans 14 amino acids. V lost 5 bases to trimming and J lost 4 bases; unmatched junction nucleotides: 5. CDR1 is DFQATT and CDR2 is SNEGSKA in the germline V gene (reference sequence). CDR3 in amino acids: CSASRLAGAETQYF. The CDR3 region has the DNA TGCAGTGCTTCCCGACTAGCGGGGGCAGAGACCCAGTACTTC.

The gene calls are TRBV11-3 and TRBJ2-7; 8 bases are shared with TRBD2. Losses at the gene ends were 1 base for V and 7 bases for J; bases not matched to a gene: 3. This CDR3 contains 13 residues. The germline gives CDR1 SGHNT, CDR2 YENEEA. CDR3 nucleotide sequence: TGTGCCAGCAGCTTAGGACTAGCGAGAGAGCAGTACTTC. It codes for CASSLGLAREQYF.

There are many counts of this clonotype. This chain connects TRBV5-1 to TRBJ2-3; 13 bases are a match to TRBD2. CDR3 length: 16 amino acids. The junction had 4 bases not matched to a gene; V was cut back by 4 bases and J by 2 bases. CDR1 and CDR2 (germline): SGHRS, YFSETQ. The CDR3 here is CASSIGTSGTTDTQYF. The CDR3 DNA follows: TGCGCCAGCAGCATCGGGACTAGCGGGACCACAGATACGCAGTATTTT. Variable domain in full (rest from reference TRBV5-1 and TRBJ2-3): KAGVTQTPRYLIKTRGQQVTLSCSPISGHRSVSWYQQTPGQGLQFLFEYFSETQRNKGNFPGRFSGRQFSNSRSEMNVSTLELGDSALYLCASSIGTSGTTDTQYFGPGTRLTVL.

This chain links TRBV13 with TRBJ1-6; TRBD1 agrees at 8 bases. Germline CDR1 PRHDT, CDR2 FYEKMQ (reference sequence). V lost 5 bases, J lost 7 bases, and 4 bases stayed unmatched. The CDR3 runs 14 residues. The CDR3 DNA is TGTGCCAGCAGCCCAGGGGGCAAGAATTCACCCCTCCACTTT. Amino acids: CASSPGGKNSPLHF.

At least ten counts were recorded for this clonotype. The rearrangement uses TRBV13 and TRBJ2-2; unclear D gene. Trimming left V 5 bases short and J 2 bases short, with 9 bases between. Germline lookup yields CDR1 PRHDT and CDR2 FYEKMQ (reference sequence). The CDR3 covers 14 residues. CDR3 amino acids: CASSPDGNTGELFF. As DNA, the CDR3 is TGTGCCAGCAGCCCGGACGGAAACACCGGGGAGCTGTTTTTT.

The genes are TRBV20-1 and TRBJ1-4; tentatively, D is TRBD1 (6 bases). CDR1 is DFQATT and CDR2 is SNEGSKA in the germline V gene (reference sequence). The CDR3 sequence is 13 residues long. V lost 6 bases to trimming and J lost 0 bases, with 8 bases between them. CDR3 nucleotides: TGCAGTGCCACAGGGTCAACTAATGAAAAACTGTTTTTT. Translating it yields CSATGSTNEKLFF.

The chain combines TRBV20-1 with TRBJ2-1; 11 positions agree with TRBD2. The CDR3 length is 16 residues. CDR1 DFQATT and CDR2 SNEGSKA come from the germline V gene (reference sequence). Trimming removed 4 bases from V and 0 bases from J; junction bases left unmatched: 5. The DNA for the CDR3 is TGCAGTGCTACGAGACTAGCGGGAAGCTCCTACAATGAGCAGTTCTTC. Residues: CSATRLAGSSYNEQFF.

This chain joins TRBV3-1 and TRBJ1-6; D is unclear. Trimming left V 4 bases short and J 7 bases short, with 5 bases between. The length of the CDR3 is 12 residues. Germline values: CDR1 LGHDT, CDR2 YNNKEL (reference sequence). This chain's CDR3 is CASSRLNSPLHF. The CDR3, as DNA: TGTGCCAGCAGCCGCCTAAATTCACCCCTCCACTTT. Using reference TRBV3-1 and TRBJ1-6 for the parts outside the CDR3, the full variable domain is DTAVSQTPKYLVTQMGNDKSIKCEQNLGHDTMYWYKQDSKKFLKIMFSYNNKELIINETVPNRFSPKSPDKAHLNLHINSLELGDSAVYFCASSRLNSPLHFGNGTRLTVT.

The chain couples TRBV20-1 to TRBJ2-5; 8 positions agree with TRBD2. CDR1 is DFQATT and CDR2 is SNEGSKA in the germline V gene (reference sequence). The CDR3 covers 16 residues. CDR3 nucleotides: TGCAGCGCCACCCAGCGAGCGGGAGCGTGGGAAGAGACCCAGTACTTC. It codes for CSATQRAGAWEETQYF.

This clonotype was recorded at least ten times. The rearrangement uses TRBV3-1 and TRBJ2-1; TRBD2 is a possible D gene (5 bases). The CDR3 is 18 residues long. Trimming removed 0 bases from V and 4 bases from J, with 19 bases in between. The germline V gene has CDR1 LGHDT and CDR2 YNNKEL (reference sequence). CDR3: CASSQDGLETIAYNEQFF. CDR3 nucleotide sequence: TGTGCCAGCAGCCAAGATGGACTTGAGACTATCGCGTACAATGAGCAGTTCTTC.

This clonotype appeared many times. This rearrangement joins TRBV6-4 to TRBJ2-3, with D possibly TRBD2 on 6 matching bases. V was clipped by 0 bases and J by 2 bases, with 9 bases between them. Germline lookup yields CDR1 MRHNA and CDR2 SNTAGT. The CDR3 loop spans 15 amino acids. CDR3 in amino acids: CASSDSGTVTDTQYF. The CDR3 DNA sequence: TGTGCCAGCAGTGACTCAGGGACTGTCACAGATACGCAGTATTTT.

The table lists this clonotype with many counts. The rearrangement links TRBV5-1 to TRBJ1-6; a weak D match, TRBD1 (6 bases). The CDR3 covers 16 residues. The ends were cut back, 0 bases at V and 8 bases at J, with 15 bases in the middle. Germline assignment: CDR1 SGHRS and CDR2 YFSETQ. CDR3 coding DNA: TGCGCCAGCAGCTTGGATGGGACACGGCCGGATTCACCCCTCCACTTT. As protein: CASSLDGTRPDSPLHF.